This T cell receptor (beta chain) was retrieved from a study of T cell repertoires in cytomegalovirus infection. Study information: Public TCR beta signatures provided an indication of both CMV infection and a matching HLA type.

Study outcomes and limitations: The cumulative frequency of public TCR beta families distinguished individuals who carried CMV together with the relevant HLA. Dominating the ex vivo response were HLA-C-restricted CMV-specific TCR beta clonotypes.

The CDR3 loop spans 15 amino acids. The ends lost 5 bases at V and 4 bases at J; junction bases unmatched: 7. The germline V gene has CDR1 SGHRS and CDR2 YFSETQ. Via MiXCR, TCRdb re-called the reads, giving one row per CDR3 protein. Counted here are approximately 180,000 distinct CDR3 sequences, approximately 19% occurring once; the ten biggest clones make up just under 3%. This clonotype showed up just a few times. Its antigen is as yet unknown. The sequenced sample was PBMCs. This chain joins TRBV5-1 and TRBJ1-4; 8 bases fit TRBD1. The clonotype originates from a human donor in good health (CMV status not recorded). Some clones in this sample may be carry-over from other donors' samples. The CDR3 region is CASRMGQASNEKLFF. In DNA, the CDR3 is TGCGCCAGCAGGATGGGACAGGCGAGTAATGAAAAACTGTTTTTT.